This T cell receptor (beta chain) came from a study of blood T cell repertoires in COVID-19. Sequencing used immunoSEQ multiplex PCR; TCRdb keeps in-frame clones, though not all of them. This table holds about 320,000 clones, roughly nine tenths found once. The sequence was obtained from a man in his 60s who had recovered from COVID-19. Specimen: PBMCs or T cells enriched from blood (not recorded which).

CDR3 coding DNA: TGTGCCACCAGGGGACAGTACAATGAGCAGTTCTTC. It codes for CATRGQYNEQFF. This chain uses TRBV24-1 with TRBJ2-1; 7 nucleotides align to TRBD1. The CDR3 runs to 12 residues. After removal of 7 bases from V and 4 bases from J, the junction contained 0 bases not matched to a gene. CDR1 and CDR2 (germline): KGHDR, SFDVKD.